This T cell receptor (beta chain) appears in the sequencing data of a study of Graves' ophthalmopathy and Graves' hyperthyroidism. Trimming pared 0 bases from V and 7 bases from J, leaving 12 bases between. The CDR3 has 14 residues. Amplification targeted the TCR beta CDR3 regions, with RNA transcripts as the source material. The library came from an HTBI-primed first-round RT-PCR and a second-round multiplex PCR. TCRdb ran MiXCR on the multiplex PCR reads and lists one entry per CDR3 protein. The sample holds 150,000 or so distinct CDR3 sequences; over 35% are singletons and the top ten take about 5.8%. Diagnosis relied on clinical symptoms, serum thyroxine, TRAb, thyroid ultrasound and orbital computed tomography. PBMCs were isolated from an approximately 10 ml sample of fresh peripheral blood.

This chain connects TRBV12-3 or TRBV12-4 to TRBJ2-5; D might be TRBD2 (6 bases). The sequence derives from a woman aged 40-49 years with Graves' ophthalmopathy. The sequenced material came from peripheral blood. This CDR3 is CASSLAGPAGTQYF. The CDR3 bases are TGTGCCAGCAGTTTAGCGGGCCCAGCGGGGACCCAGTACTTC.